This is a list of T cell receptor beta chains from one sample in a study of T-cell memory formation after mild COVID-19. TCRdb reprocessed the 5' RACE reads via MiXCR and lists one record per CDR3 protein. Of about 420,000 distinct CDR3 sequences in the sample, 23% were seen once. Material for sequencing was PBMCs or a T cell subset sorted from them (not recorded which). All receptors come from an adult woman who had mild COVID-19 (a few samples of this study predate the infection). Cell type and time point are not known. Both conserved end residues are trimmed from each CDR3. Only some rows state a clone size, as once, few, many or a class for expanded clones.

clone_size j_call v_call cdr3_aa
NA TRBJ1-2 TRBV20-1 SASGAGTGYGYT
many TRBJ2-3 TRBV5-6 ASSWRDTQY
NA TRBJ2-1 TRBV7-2 ASSLDSGRAYNEQF
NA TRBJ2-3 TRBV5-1 ASRAAGGADTQY
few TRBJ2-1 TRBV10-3 AISGTSGSPNEQF
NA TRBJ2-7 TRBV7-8 ASSLTGRYYEQY
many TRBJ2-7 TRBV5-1 ASSLEGTYEQY
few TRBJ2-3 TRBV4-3 ASSQDFGSSDTQY
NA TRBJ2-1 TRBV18 ASSPRGADEQF
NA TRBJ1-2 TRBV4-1 ASSLVPGQGLYGYT
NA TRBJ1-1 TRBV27 ASSWTGKTEAF
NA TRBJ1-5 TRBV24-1 ATSDFDDQPQH
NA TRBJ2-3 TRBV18 ASSTLTSGRADTQY
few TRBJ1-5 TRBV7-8 ASSLGQHSNQPQH
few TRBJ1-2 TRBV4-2 ASSQDRGSYT
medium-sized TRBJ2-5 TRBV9 ASSKSGQATQETQY
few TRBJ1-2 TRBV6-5 ASSYSLLGGYT
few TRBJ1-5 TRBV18 ASSPTQGGGDQPQH
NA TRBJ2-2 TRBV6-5 ASSPLAGGLNTGELF
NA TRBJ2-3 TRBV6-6 ASSYRPGRSSTDTQY
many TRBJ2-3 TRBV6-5 ASKGASGSDTQY
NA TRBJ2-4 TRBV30 AWSVRTVIAKNIQY
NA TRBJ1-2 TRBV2 ASSDGPDGYT
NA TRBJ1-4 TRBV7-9 ASSPPTGVEKLF
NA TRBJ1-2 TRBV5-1 ASSSGTGDDGYT
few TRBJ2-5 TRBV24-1 ATSDFRRDRQETQY
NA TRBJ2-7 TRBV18 ASSARGAQYEQY
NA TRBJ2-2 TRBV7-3 ASSPNSLATGELF
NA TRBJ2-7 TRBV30 AWSEQSYEQY
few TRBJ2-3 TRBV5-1 ASSLSPAGGTDTQY
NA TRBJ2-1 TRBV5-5 ASSLTSGMDEQF
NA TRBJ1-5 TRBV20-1 SARGGGLGWPQH
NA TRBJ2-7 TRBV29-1 SVAGTGGRYEQY
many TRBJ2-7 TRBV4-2 ASSQDLRPALEQY
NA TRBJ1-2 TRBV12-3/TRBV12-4 ASSPPPKQGPGNYGYT
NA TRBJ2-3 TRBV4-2 ASSQDVEGGTDTQY
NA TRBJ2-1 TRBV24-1 ATSESTSGSLNEQF
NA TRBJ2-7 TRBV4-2 ASSQGYSSYEQY
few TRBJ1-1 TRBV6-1 ASSVIADTEAF
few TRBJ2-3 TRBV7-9 ASSEAGQGPTDTQY
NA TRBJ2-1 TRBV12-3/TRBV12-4 ASSFGRATYNEQF
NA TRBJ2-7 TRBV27 ASTHGYEQY
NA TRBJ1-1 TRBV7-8 ASSLLIGTEAF
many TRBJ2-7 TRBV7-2 ASSSSGRNVNEQY
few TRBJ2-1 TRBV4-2 ASSQEGLAGAWQF
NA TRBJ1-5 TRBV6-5 ASSQQGPYQPQH
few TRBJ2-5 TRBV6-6 ASSYRDRVESQY
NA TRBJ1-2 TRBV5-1 ASSPTGGSRYGYT
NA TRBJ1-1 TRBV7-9 ASRRTGPGDTEAF
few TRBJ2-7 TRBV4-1 ASSQESAAISSYEQY
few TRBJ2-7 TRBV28 ASSQSPQGGYEQY
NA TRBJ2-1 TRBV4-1 ASSQDYADEQF